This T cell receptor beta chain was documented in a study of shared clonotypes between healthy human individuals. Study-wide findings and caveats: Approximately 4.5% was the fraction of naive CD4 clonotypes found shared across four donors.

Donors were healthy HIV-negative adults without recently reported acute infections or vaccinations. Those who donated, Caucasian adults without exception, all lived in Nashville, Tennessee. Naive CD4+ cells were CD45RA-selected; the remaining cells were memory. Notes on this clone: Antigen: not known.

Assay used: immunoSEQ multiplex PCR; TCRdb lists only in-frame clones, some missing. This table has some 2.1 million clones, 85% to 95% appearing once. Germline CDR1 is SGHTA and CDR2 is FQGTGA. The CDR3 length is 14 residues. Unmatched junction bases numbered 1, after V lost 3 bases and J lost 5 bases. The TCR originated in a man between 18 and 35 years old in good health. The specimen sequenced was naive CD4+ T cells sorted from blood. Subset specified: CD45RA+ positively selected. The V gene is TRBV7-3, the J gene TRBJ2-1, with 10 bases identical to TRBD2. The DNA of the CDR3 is TGTGCCAGCAGCTTCCTAGCGGGGGACAATGAGCAGTTCTTC. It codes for CASSFLAGDNEQFF.